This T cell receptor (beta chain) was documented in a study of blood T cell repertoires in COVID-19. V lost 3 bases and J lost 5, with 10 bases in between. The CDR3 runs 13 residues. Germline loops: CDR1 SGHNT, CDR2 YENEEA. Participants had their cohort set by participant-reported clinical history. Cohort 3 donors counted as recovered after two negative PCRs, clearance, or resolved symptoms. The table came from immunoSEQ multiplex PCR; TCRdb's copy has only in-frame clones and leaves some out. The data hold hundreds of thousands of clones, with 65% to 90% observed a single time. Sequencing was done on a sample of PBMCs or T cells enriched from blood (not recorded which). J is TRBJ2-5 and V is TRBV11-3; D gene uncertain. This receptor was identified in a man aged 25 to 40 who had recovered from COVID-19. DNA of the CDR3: TGTGCCAGCAGCTTGCGGCCTGGGGAGACCCAGTACTTC. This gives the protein CASSLRPGETQYF.